This T cell receptor (beta chain) was captured in a study of CD8 T cells in Susac syndrome. A quantity of about 0.45 to 1 ug RNA underwent reverse transcription using random hexamers. TCR beta CDR3 was amplified by immunoSEQ covering 54 Vbeta and 13 Jbeta. TCRdb called the immunoSEQ multiplex PCR reads again in MiXCR, with one record for every CDR3 protein. The table records a few hundred thousand distinct CDR3 sequences, about 90% of them present only once. From blood CD8+ and CD4+ T cells, the TCR beta chain was sequenced. Stable or active relapsing-remitting multiple sclerosis, untreated and meeting revised McDonald criteria, defined the controls. Negative magnetic isolation gave CD8+ and CD4+ cells; FACS enriched CD8+ TEMRA. CDR3 length equals 17 residues. Trimming pared 0 bases from V and 0 bases from J, leaving 17 bases between. Germline values: CDR1 GTSNPN, CDR2 SVGIG (reference sequence).

This TCR was recovered from a human donor with multiple sclerosis. The sample consisted of CD4+ T cells from PBMCs. V is TRBV30 and J is TRBJ1-1; D call uncertain. CDR3 DNA sequence: TGTGCCTGGAGTGTACTTATAGGGAGAGGTATGAACACTGAAGCTTTCTTT. As protein: CAWSVLIGRGMNTEAFF.